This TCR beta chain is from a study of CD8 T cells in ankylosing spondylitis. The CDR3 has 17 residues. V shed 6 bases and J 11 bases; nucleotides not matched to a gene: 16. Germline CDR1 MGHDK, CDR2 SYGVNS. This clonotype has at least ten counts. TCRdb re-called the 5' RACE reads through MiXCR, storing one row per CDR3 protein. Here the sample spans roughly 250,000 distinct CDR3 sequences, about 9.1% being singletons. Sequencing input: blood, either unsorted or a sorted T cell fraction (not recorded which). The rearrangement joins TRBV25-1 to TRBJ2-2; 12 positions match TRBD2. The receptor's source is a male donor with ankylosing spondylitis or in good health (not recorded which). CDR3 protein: CASSPFYPTSGRLELFF. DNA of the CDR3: TGTGCCAGCAGCCCCTTTTATCCGACTAGCGGGAGATTAGAGCTGTTTTTT. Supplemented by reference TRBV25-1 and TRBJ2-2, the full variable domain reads EADIYQTPRYLVIGTGKKITLECSQTMGHDKMYWYQQDPGMELHLIHYSYGVNSTEKGDLSSESTVSRIRTEHFPLTLESARPSHTSQYLCASSPFYPTSGRLELFFGEGSRLTVL.